Sequencing of this TCR beta chain was carried out in a study of blood T cell repertoires in COVID-19. At the level of the study: Sources were T cells, B-cell-depleted T cells, or PBMCs; the material itself was cDNA or gDNA.

Using immunoSEQ multiplex PCR, the repertoire was profiled, and TCRdb retains in-frame clones only, with some absent. Among roughly 110,000 clones listed, approximately 81% were seen once. This clone was detected only once. Trimming pared 2 bases from V and 12 bases from J, leaving 11 bases between. This CDR3 is built from 11 residues. Germline loops: CDR1 LGHDT, CDR2 YNNKEL (reference sequence). This chain uses TRBV3-1 (or the pseudogene TRBV3-2) with TRBJ2-7, with a tentative D call TRBD2 (6 bases). The sequence was collected from a man in his forties with acute or convalescent COVID-19. What was sequenced was peripheral blood. CDR3 residues: CASSQIREAYF. The CDR3 DNA sequence: TGTGCCAGCAGCCAAATCAGGGAGGCGTACTTC.